Each of the 17 T cell receptor beta chains below was sequenced from the same sample in a study of CXCR3-negative and CXCR3-positive naive CD8 T cells. The TRB cDNA libraries were prepared by 5' RACE with UMI labels. From the 5' RACE reads, TCRdb lists one entry per CDR3 protein and no DNA. This repertoire includes 100,000 to 150,000 distinct CDR3 sequences. Sequenced: naive CXCR3- CD8+ T cells from blood. The subset denotes: CD45RO-CCR7+CD27+CD95- naive CD8+ T cells lacking CXCR3 (TNR3-). These receptors came from a human donor in good health. Some clones in this sample may be carry-over from other donors' samples.

The chain combines TRBV6-5 with TRBJ2-1; absent DNA, TCRdb's TRBD2 call cannot be checked. The germline gives CDR1 MNHEY, CDR2 SVGAGI. CDR3 length equals 17 residues. The CDR3 loop reads CASSYDSSGASYNEQFF.

The V and J genes are TRBV7-9 and TRBJ2-7; the TCRdb D gene call, TRBD2, has no DNA to confirm it. CDR1 and CDR2 (germline): SEHNR, FQNEAQ (reference sequence). This CDR3 contains 12 residues. Here the CDR3 reads CASSGADYEQYF.

V gene TRBV28 combines with J gene TRBJ2-1; without DNA, the TCRdb call of TRBD2 cannot be checked. Germline CDR1 MDHEN, CDR2 SYDVKM. The CDR3 consists of 17 residues. CDR3 sequence reads: CATREGLAGGAYNEQFF. The variable domain in full, with the rest retrieved from reference TRBV28 and TRBJ2-1, is DVKVTQSSRYLVKRTGEKVFLECVQDMDHENMFWYRQDPGLGLRLIYFSYDVKMKEKGDIPEGYSVSREKKERFSLILESASTNQTSMYLCATREGLAGGAYNEQFFGPGTRLTVL.

The genes are TRBV7-9 and TRBJ2-3. Germline CDR1 reads SEHNR; CDR2 reads FQNEAQ (reference sequence). The CDR3 is 11 residues long. CDR3 protein: CASSPTDTQYF.

The V call is TRBV5-1, the J call TRBJ2-7; TCRdb's D gene call, TRBD1, goes unchecked for lack of DNA. This CDR3 spans 16 amino acids. Per germline, CDR1 SGHRS and CDR2 YFSETQ. The CDR3 reads CASSLGPGGVSYEQYF.

V usage is TRBV28 and J usage is TRBJ1-1. The germline V gene has CDR1 MDHEN and CDR2 SYDVKM. The CDR3 has 13 residues. The CDR3 spells CASTPRGGAEAFF. Using reference TRBV28 and TRBJ1-1 for the parts outside the CDR3, the full variable domain is DVKVTQSSRYLVKRTGEKVFLECVQDMDHENMFWYRQDPGLGLRLIYFSYDVKMKEKGDIPEGYSVSREKKERFSLILESASTNQTSMYLCASTPRGGAEAFFGQGTRLTVV.

This chain uses TRBV12-3 or TRBV12-4 with TRBJ2-7. CDR3 length equals 14 residues. CDR3 in amino acids: CASSLDDGVYEQYF.

The chain employs TRBV3-1 and TRBJ2-2; as DNA is missing, the TRBD1 call by TCRdb cannot be tested. The CDR3 loop spans 16 amino acids. Germline assignment: CDR1 LGHDT and CDR2 YNNKEL (reference sequence). The CDR3 loop reads CASSQAGASNTGELFF.

The chain uses TRBV12-3 or TRBV12-4 and TRBJ2-1. This CDR3 spans 15 amino acids. The CDR3 spells CASSLGLAVYNEQFF.

The rearrangement uses TRBV20-1 and TRBJ2-7; the D gene TCRdb calls, TRBD1, cannot be checked with no DNA. The CDR3 runs to 14 residues. Germline lookup yields CDR1 DFQATT and CDR2 SNEGSKA (reference sequence). The CDR3 protein is CSASAGGGPYEQYF.

The rearrangement joins TRBV9 to TRBJ2-1; TCRdb proposes TRBD1, but this gene call is untestable without DNA. Germline V gives CDR1 SGDLS, CDR2 YYNGEE. The CDR3 is made up of 18 amino acids. The chain's CDR3 is CASSDMSEQGSSYNEQFF.

V is TRBV7-2 and J is TRBJ2-7; TCRdb's D call of TRBD1 is untestable without DNA. The CDR3 extends over 15 amino acids. In germline, CDR1 is SGHTA, CDR2 FQGNSA. This chain's CDR3 is CASSLYPGSNYEQYF.

V usage is TRBV7-9 and J usage is TRBJ2-1; TCRdb calls TRBD1, which cannot be checked without DNA. CDR3 length: 16 amino acids. The germline gives CDR1 SEHNR, CDR2 FQNEAQ (reference sequence). CDR3 loop: CASSPGQGITNNEQFF.

The rearrangement links TRBV20-1 to TRBJ2-1; TCRdb calls TRBD2, which cannot be checked without DNA. This CDR3 has 17 amino acids. Germline CDR1 DFQATT, CDR2 SNEGSKA (reference sequence). CDR3 amino acids: CSARPGTSGSSYNEQFF.

The V call is TRBV12-5, the J call TRBJ2-7; the D call of TRBD2 rests on TCRdb alone, since no DNA is present to check it. The germline V gene encodes CDR1 LGHNT and CDR2 FRNRAP. The length of the CDR3 is 14 residues. The CDR3 is CASAPSIETYEQYF. The full variable domain, rest sourced from reference TRBV12-5 and TRBJ2-7, is DARVTQTPRHKVTEMGQEVTMRCQPILGHNTVFWYRQTMMQGLELLAYFRNRAPLDDSGMPKDRFSAEMPDATLATLKIQPSEPRDSAVYFCASAPSIETYEQYFGPGTRLTVT.

The chain recombines TRBV5-1 with TRBJ2-2; as DNA is missing, the TRBD1 call by TCRdb cannot be tested. Germline V gene sequence: CDR1 SGHRS, CDR2 YFSETQ. This CDR3 has 15 amino acids. The CDR3 reads CASRAPGSNTGELFF.

V usage is TRBV13 and J usage is TRBJ1-2. Looked up from germline, CDR1 is PRHDT and CDR2 is FYEKMQ (reference sequence). The CDR3 has 14 residues. This CDR3 reads CASSQTPGNYGYTF.